This T cell receptor (beta chain) was observed in a study of shared clonotypes between healthy human individuals. Study-wide background: Three plates each covered CD4 naive and memory; CD8 naive two, CD8 memory one.

The data were produced by immunoSEQ multiplex PCR, yet TCRdb's version contains in-frame clones alone and is incomplete. The data show more than 400,000 clones, almost 97% seen once. The CDR3 covers 13 residues. V lost 2 bases and J lost 2, with 7 bases in between. The germline CDR1 and CDR2 sequences are KGHSH and LQKENI. The receptor was derived from a woman younger than 45 in good health. Sequenced sample: naive CD4+ T cells sorted from blood. Subset in this sample: CD45RA+ positively selected. V usage is TRBV18 and J usage is TRBJ2-7; the D is unclear. The CDR3: CASSPELTYEQYF. The CDR3, as DNA: TGTGCCAGCTCACCAGAGTTAACCTACGAGCAGTACTTC.